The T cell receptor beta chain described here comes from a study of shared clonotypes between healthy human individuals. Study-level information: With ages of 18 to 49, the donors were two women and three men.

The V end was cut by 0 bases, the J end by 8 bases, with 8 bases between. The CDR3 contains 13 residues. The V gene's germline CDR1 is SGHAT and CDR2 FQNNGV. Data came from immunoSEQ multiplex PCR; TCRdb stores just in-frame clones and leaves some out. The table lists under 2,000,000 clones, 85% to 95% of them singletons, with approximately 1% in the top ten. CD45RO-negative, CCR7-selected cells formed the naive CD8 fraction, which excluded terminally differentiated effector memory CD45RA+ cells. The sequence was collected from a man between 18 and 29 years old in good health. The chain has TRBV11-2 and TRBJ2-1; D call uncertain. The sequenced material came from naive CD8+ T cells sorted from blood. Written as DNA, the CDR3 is TGTGCCAGCAGCTTAGATCCTATCGATGAGCAGTTCTTC. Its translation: CASSLDPIDEQFF.